Described below is a single TCR beta chain sequence and its context. Its antigen is not known. Regarding donors, all were healthy bone marrow donors. When sampled, the donors appeared nominally healthy, though they likely had unrecorded immune exposures. With 60 Vbeta and 13 Jbeta primers, the PCR was carried out. TCRdb keeps only in-frame clones here, not all; method: immunoSEQ multiplex PCR. Of roughly 200,000 clones in the sample, about 10% were seen once. V lost 4 bases and J 5 bases, leaving 14 bases between the germline ends. Germline lookup yields CDR1 MNHEY and CDR2 SVGAGI. CDR3 length: 14 amino acids. The sample originates from a study of cytomegalovirus exposure and HLA in healthy donors. General study results and limits: Roughly uniform sequencing depth across donors was assumed, possibly incorrectly. Later on, an analysis tied 15,000 to 20,000 TCR beta sequences to HLA alleles at 0.05 false discovery rate.

This TCR was recovered from a woman aged 25 to 39 in good health and CMV-seropositive. The sequenced sample was PBMCs. V is TRBV6-5 and J is TRBJ1-1; the D gene is possibly TRBD1 (6 bases). The CDR3 sequence: CASSSLQGVTEAFF. CDR3 coding DNA: TGTGCCAGCAGTTCCCTACAGGGTGTGACTGAAGCTTTCTTT.